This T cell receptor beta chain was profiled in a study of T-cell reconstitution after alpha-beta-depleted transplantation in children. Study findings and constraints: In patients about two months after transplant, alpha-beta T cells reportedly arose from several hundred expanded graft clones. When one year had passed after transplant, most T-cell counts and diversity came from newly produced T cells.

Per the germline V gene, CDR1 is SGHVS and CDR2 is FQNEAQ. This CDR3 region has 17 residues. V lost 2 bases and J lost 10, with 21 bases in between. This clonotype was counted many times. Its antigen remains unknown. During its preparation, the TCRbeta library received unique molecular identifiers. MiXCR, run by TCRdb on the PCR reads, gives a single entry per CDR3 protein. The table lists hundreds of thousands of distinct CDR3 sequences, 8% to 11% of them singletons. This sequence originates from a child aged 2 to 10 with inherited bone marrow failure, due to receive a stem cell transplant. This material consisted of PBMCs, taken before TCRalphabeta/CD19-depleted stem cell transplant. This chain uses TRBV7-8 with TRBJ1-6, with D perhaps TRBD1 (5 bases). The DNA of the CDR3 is TGTGCCAGCAGCTTATTGCCAGGTGCACAGGTGGGCTCACCCCTCCACTTT. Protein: CASSLLPGAQVGSPLHF.